This TCR beta chain appears in the sequencing data of a study of CD8 T cells in ankylosing spondylitis. Notes on the study in general: A number of the motif variants had already been described in reactive arthritis synovial fluid and blood. What seemed typical of ankylosing spondylitis blood was a TCR beta motif built from 7 or 8 highly homologous variants. Disease-linked clones, CD8+, were relatively rare in peripheral blood.

About this clonotype: Its matching antigen is unknown.

Researchers built TCR beta libraries using quantitative 5'-RACE with molecular barcodes. TCRdb analysed the 5' RACE reads with MiXCR anew, one entry per CDR3 protein. Among almost 400,000 distinct CDR3 sequences, more than 20% were seen once, and the ten largest hold around 16%. The CDR3 is 17 residues long. Losses at the gene ends were 0 bases for V and 5 bases for J; bases not matched to a gene: 15. Germline lookup yields CDR1 SQVTM and CDR2 ANQGSEA. The source of this sequence is a male donor with ankylosing spondylitis. V is TRBV29-1 and J is TRBJ2-5, with TRBD2 identical over 7 bases. Sequenced sample: blood, either unsorted or a sorted T cell fraction (not recorded which). CDR3 bases: TGCAGCGTTGAAGACTGGCTAGCGGACGGAGCGAACGAGACCCAGTACTTC. It yields the protein CSVEDWLADGANETQYF.